This T cell receptor (beta chain) originates from a study of blood T cell repertoires in COVID-19. Across the study: Samples came from the United States, Italy and Spain, spanning acute and convalescent COVID-19. PBMCs, B-cell-depleted T cells, or T cells were the source of the cDNA or gDNA that made up the material.

As processed by the authors: Cell counts per sample came from amplifying reference gene primers. Some clones are missing from TCRdb's copy, which holds only in-frame ones; the method was immunoSEQ multiplex PCR. V and J calls and clone size are as listed in that table; D and trimming were resolved from the DNA. Of fewer than 85,000 clones in the sample, 70% to 85% were seen once. The CDR3 totals 17 residues. The J gene is TRBJ2-7, the V gene TRBV21-1; TRBD2, the table's D call, lacks a check against the DNA. TRBV21-1 is deemed a pseudogene. The sequenced material came from peripheral blood. The receptor comes from a woman in her sixties with acute or convalescent COVID-19. As DNA, the CDR3 is TGTGCCAGCAGCCGCGAGGAGCGGGAGTTTCGCTGGGCCGAGCAGTACTTC. This gives the protein CASSREEREFRWAEQYF.